The text below deals with one T cell receptor (beta chain). Its antigen is not identified. TCRdb recomputed calls from the RT-PCR reads with MiXCR, one row per CDR3 protein. Here the sample spans some 640,000 distinct CDR3 sequences, more than 11% being singletons. The data belong to a study of response to subunit inactivated influenza vaccine. Study-wide findings and caveats: T cells newly recruited by each seasonal influenza vaccination are few, the authors suggested.

The specimen was PBMCs from blood, collected roughly 15 days before vaccination. The source of this sequence is a man aged 50 or older who received an inactivated influenza vaccine.

CDR3 bases: TGTGCCAGCAGTGAATATATAGGCCCCCAGCATTTT. Its protein product is CASSEYIGPQHF. J is TRBJ1-5 and V is TRBV25-1; no clear D gene. The V end was cut by 0 bases, the J end by 10 bases, with 7 bases between. Germline CDR1 is MGHDK and CDR2 is SYGVNS. This CDR3 is built from 12 residues. The full variable domain, rest sourced from reference TRBV25-1 and TRBJ1-5, is EADIYQTPRYLVIGTGKKITLECSQTMGHDKMYWYQQDPGMELHLIHYSYGVNSTEKGDLSSESTVSRIRTEHFPLTLESARPSHTSQYLCASSEYIGPQHFGDGTRLSIL.